These 3 T cell receptor beta chains originate from one sample sequenced in a study of patients and donors after allogeneic stem cell transplantation. From the RT-PCR reads, TCRdb called clonotypes with MiXCR, one entry per CDR3 protein. Of 95,000 to 120,000 distinct CDR3 sequences in the sample, approximately 40% were seen once. Sequenced sample: blood, either unsorted or a sorted T cell fraction (not recorded which). These TCRs come from a human donor who was either an allogeneic HSCT recipient or a stem cell or donor lymphocyte infusion donor (not recorded which). It is not recorded whose cells these are; they may come from a transplant donor.

The chain uses TRBV4-3 and TRBJ1-1, with 8 bases aligning to TRBD1. The V and J ends lost 3 bases and 0 bases, in that order; junction bases with no gene match: 9. This CDR3 spans 17 amino acids. The germline V gene has CDR1 LGHNA and CDR2 YSLEER. The CDR3: CASSQNNRGMMNTEAFF. The CDR3 nucleotides are TGCGCCAGCAGCCAGAATAACAGGGGGATGATGAACACTGAAGCTTTCTTT.

This clonotype was picked up a small number of times. The chain joins TRBV18 to TRBJ1-5; tentative D call: TRBD1 (5 bases). Deletions cut 3 bases from V and 2 bases from J, with 14 bases between. CDR1 and CDR2 from the germline V gene are KGHSH and LQKENI. The CDR3 length is 16 residues. This CDR3 is CASSPQGAVGNQPQHF. As DNA, the CDR3 is TGTGCCAGCTCACCGCAGGGAGCTGTAGGCAATCAGCCCCAGCATTTT.

The chain joins TRBV28 to TRBJ2-1; weak D call: TRBD2 (6 bases). The germline CDR1 and CDR2 sequences are MDHEN and SYDVKM. The CDR3 loop spans 12 amino acids. V was trimmed by 1 base and J by 10 bases, leaving 8 bases between them. Here the CDR3 DNA reads TGTGCCAGCAGTTTATTAGGGAGGGAGCAGTTCTTC. Protein product: CASSLLGREQFF.